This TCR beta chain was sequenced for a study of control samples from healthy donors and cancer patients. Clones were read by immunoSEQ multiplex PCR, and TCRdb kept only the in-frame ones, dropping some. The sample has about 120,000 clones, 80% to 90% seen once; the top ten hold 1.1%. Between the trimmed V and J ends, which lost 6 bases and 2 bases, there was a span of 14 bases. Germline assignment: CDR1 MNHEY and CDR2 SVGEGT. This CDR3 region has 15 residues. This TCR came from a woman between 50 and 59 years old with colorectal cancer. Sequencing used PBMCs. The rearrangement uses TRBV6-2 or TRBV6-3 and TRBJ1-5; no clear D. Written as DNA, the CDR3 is TGTGCCAGCAGCCGAAACTCGGGCGGCAATCAGCCCCAGCATTTT. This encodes CASSRNSGGNQPQHF.